This T cell receptor (beta chain) came from a study of blood T cell repertoires in COVID-19. Study information: There were acute and convalescent COVID-19 samples, and they came from the United States, Italy and Spain.

Data came from immunoSEQ multiplex PCR; TCRdb stores just in-frame clones and leaves some out. The data show tens of thousands of clones, 90% to 95% seen once. The germline V and J ends were trimmed by 8 bases and 9 bases, with 17 bases remaining between them. This CDR3 has 14 residues. The germline CDR1 and CDR2 sequences are MNHEY and SMNVEV (reference sequence). This TCR was sampled from a woman in her forties or fifties in a cohort sampled during active COVID-19. The rearrangement uses TRBV27 and TRBJ1-6; D possibly corresponds to TRBD1 (6 bases). Source material: peripheral blood. The CDR3 loop reads CASSPAGASSPLHF. Written as DNA, the CDR3 is TGTGCCAGCTCACCAGCAGGGGCGTCTTCACCCCTCCACTTT.